This passage covers 14 T cell receptor beta chains from one sample sequenced in a study of read filtering for tumor transcriptome and immune sequencing. This library used about 360 ng RNA and molecular barcoded adaptors spanning alpha/delta and beta/gamma chains. MiXCR, run by TCRdb on the reads, gives a single entry per CDR3 protein. The sample shows 90,000 or so distinct CDR3 sequences, roughly a fifth of them seen only once. The sequenced material came from a population of CD138-negative cells sorted from bone marrow. All receptors come from a donor older than 35 with multiple myeloma.

This clonotype appeared a few times. The junction departs from the called germline gene at one end, perhaps through a read error. The chain recombines TRBV7-7 with TRBJ2-6, with TRBD2 identical over 12 bases. The CDR3 sequence is 18 residues long. CDR1 SSHAT and CDR2 FNYEAQ come from the germline V gene (reference sequence). The DNA for the CDR3 is TGTGCTAGCAGCTTAGGACTAGCGGGGCGCACGTGGGCCAACGTCCTGACTTTC. This codes for CASSLGLAGRTWANVLTF.

Note on this clonotype: This may come from a read error, since a much larger clone is one base off. The CDR3 here is CAGSLDGRGSETQYF. The CDR3 bases are TGCGCCGGCAGCTTGGATGGCAGGGGGTCAGAGACCCAGTACTTC. The V call is TRBV5-1, the J call TRBJ2-5; 7 bases are shared with TRBD1. CDR3 length: 15 amino acids. CDR1 and CDR2 (germline): SGHRS, YFSETQ.

This clonotype was observed a handful of times. The genes are TRBV29-1 and TRBJ1-5, with D possibly TRBD1 on 5 matching bases. This CDR3 comprises 17 residues. The germline V and J ends were trimmed by 4 bases and 1 base, with 20 bases remaining between them. The germline V gene has CDR1 SQVTM and CDR2 ANQGSEA. The CDR3 protein is CSVALEGGEGSNQPQHF. The CDR3 DNA sequence: TGCAGCGTTGCGCTGGAAGGAGGGGAAGGGAGCAATCAGCCCCAGCATTTT.

This chain uses TRBV7-2 with TRBJ2-4, with D perhaps TRBD2 (6 bases). Deletions cut 4 bases from V and 14 bases from J, with 12 bases between. The germline V gene encodes CDR1 SGHTA and CDR2 FQGNSA. This CDR3 comprises 11 residues. The CDR3 DNA sequence: TGTGCCAGCAGCTGGGAGGATTCGGAGTACTTC. This translates into CASSWEDSEYF.

This clonotype was observed a few times. This chain connects TRBV12-3 or TRBV12-4 to TRBJ1-3; the D is unclear. The CDR3 runs 16 residues. Trimming left V 0 bases short and J 0 bases short, with 9 bases between. CDR3 nucleotide sequence: TGTGCCAGCAGTTTAGCGGGGTTGAACTCTGGAAACACCATATATTTT. Encoded protein: CASSLAGLNSGNTIYF.

The V call is TRBV11-2, the J call TRBJ2-7, with unresolved D. The CDR3 is made up of 12 amino acids. Trimming cost V 5 bases and J 0 bases, with 5 bases left between them. CDR1 SGHAT and CDR2 FQNNGV come from the germline V gene. DNA of the CDR3: TGTGCCAGCAGCCCACCCTCCTACGAGCAGTACTTC. It codes for CASSPPSYEQYF.

This clonotype was counted between two and nine times. The chain combines TRBV29-1 with TRBJ1-2, with 7 bases aligning to TRBD1. V dropped 4 bases and J dropped 7; count of bases not matched to a gene: 12. There are 14 residues in the CDR3. CDR1 SQVTM and CDR2 ANQGSEA come from the germline V gene. CDR3 protein: CSVVRDREVCGYTF. CDR3 coding DNA: TGCAGCGTTGTACGGGACAGAGAAGTATGTGGCTACACCTTC.

This clonotype was recorded many times. The chain employs TRBV12-3 or TRBV12-4 and TRBJ2-2; D uncertain. V dropped 2 bases and J dropped 4 bases, with 14 bases sitting between them. This CDR3 spans 16 amino acids. The CDR3 DNA is TGTGCCAGCAGTTTAAGACCACTTCTAGGCACCGGGGAGCTGTTTTTT. Protein product: CASSLRPLLGTGELFF.

There are many counts of this clonotype. V and J are TRBV29-1 and TRBJ2-1; D gene ambiguous. CDR1 SQVTM and CDR2 ANQGSEA come from the germline V gene. CDR3 size: 13 residues. V shed 4 bases and J shed 0 bases, with 7 bases lying between them. The CDR3 sequence is CSVVENSYNEQFF. CDR3 DNA sequence: TGCAGCGTTGTGGAAAACTCCTACAATGAGCAGTTCTTC.

This clonotype was seen repeatedly, ten times or more. The chain is built from TRBV2 and TRBJ2-3, with 8 nucleotides matching TRBD2. The V segment lost 6 bases and the J segment 5 bases; nucleotides outside the gene matches: 7. CDR3 length: 14 amino acids. CDR1 SNHLY and CDR2 FYNNEI come from the germline V gene. The CDR3 protein is CASRQTSAGDTQYF. CDR3 DNA: TGTGCCAGCAGACAGACTAGCGCCGGAGATACGCAGTATTTT.

In this sample, this clonotype turned up many times. The V call is TRBV10-1, the J call TRBJ2-1, with D unresolved. V lost 0 bases, J lost 7 bases, and 10 bases lay in between. Germline-derived CDR1 and CDR2 are WNHNN and SYGVQD (reference sequence). This CDR3 has 14 residues. The CDR3 DNA reads as TGCGCCAGCAGTGAGTCGCGGACGGTTAATGAGCAGTTCTTC. It translates to CASSESRTVNEQFF.

With regard to this clonotype: Just one base apart from a much larger clone, this may be a read error. This chain uses TRBV6-2 or TRBV6-3 with TRBJ2-7; TRBD2 matches 7 bases. The germline CDR1 and CDR2 sequences are MNHEY and SVGEGT. V lost 7 bases, J lost 4 bases, and 10 bases stayed unmatched. CDR3 length: 14 amino acids. The CDR3 DNA sequence: TGTGCCAGCAAGGATTGCGGGGGTTCTTACGAGCAGTACTTC. Encoded protein: CASKDCGGSYEQYF.

The chain joins TRBV11-3 to TRBJ1-1, with TRBD1 matching 9 bases. Trimming at V came to 5 bases and at J to 5 bases, leaving 3 bases not matched to a gene. This CDR3 has 13 residues. Germline V gene data show CDR1 as SGHNT and CDR2 as YENEEA. CDR3 protein: CASSQTGGTEAFF. The CDR3 nucleotides read TGTGCCAGCAGCCAGACAGGGGGGACTGAAGCTTTCTTT. The variable domain in full, with the rest retrieved from reference TRBV11-3 and TRBJ1-1, is EAGVVQSPRYKIIEKKQPVAFWCNPISGHNTLYWYLQNLGQGPELLIRYENEEAVDDSQLPKDRFSAERLKGVDSTLKIQPAELGDSAVYLCASSQTGGTEAFFGQGTRLTVV.

The table lists this clonotype with many counts. The chain carries TRBV7-3 and TRBJ2-3; D unresolved. CDR1 SGHTA and CDR2 FQGTGA come from the germline V gene. The CDR3 runs 13 residues. V gave up 8 bases and J gave up 0 bases, with 9 bases separating them. The CDR3 reads CASRKTSTDTQYF. Here the CDR3 DNA reads TGTGCCAGCCGAAAGACTAGCACAGATACGCAGTATTTT.